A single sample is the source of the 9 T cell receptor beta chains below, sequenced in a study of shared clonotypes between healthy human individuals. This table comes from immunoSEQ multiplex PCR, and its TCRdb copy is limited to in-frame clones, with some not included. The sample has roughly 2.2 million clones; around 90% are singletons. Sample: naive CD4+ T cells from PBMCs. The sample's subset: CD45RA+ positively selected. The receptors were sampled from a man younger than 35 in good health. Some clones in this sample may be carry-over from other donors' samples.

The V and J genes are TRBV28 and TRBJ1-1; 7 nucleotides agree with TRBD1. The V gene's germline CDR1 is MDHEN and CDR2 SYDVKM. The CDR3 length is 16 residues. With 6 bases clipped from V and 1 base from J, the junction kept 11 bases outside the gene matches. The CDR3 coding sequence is TGTGCCAGCAGACCTCTAGGGGGCAAAGGGAACACTGAAGCTTTCTTT. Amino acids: CASRPLGGKGNTEAFF.

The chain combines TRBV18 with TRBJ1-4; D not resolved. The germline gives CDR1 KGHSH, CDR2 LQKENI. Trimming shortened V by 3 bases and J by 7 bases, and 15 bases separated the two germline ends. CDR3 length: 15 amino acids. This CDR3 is CASSPVSPAGEKLFF. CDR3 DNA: TGTGCCAGCTCACCGGTGAGCCCGGCGGGTGAAAAACTGTTTTTT.

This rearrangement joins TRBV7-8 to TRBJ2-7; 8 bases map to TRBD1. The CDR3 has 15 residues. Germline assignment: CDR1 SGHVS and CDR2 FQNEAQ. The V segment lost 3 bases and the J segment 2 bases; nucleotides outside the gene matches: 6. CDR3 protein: CASSFGQGAPYEQYF. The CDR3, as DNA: TGTGCCAGCAGCTTCGGGCAGGGGGCCCCCTACGAGCAGTACTTC.

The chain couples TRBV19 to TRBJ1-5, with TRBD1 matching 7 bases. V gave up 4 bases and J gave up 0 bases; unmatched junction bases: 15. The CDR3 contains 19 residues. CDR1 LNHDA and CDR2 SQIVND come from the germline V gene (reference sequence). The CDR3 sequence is CASSKGPHDRANSNQPQHF. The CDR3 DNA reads TGTGCCAGTAGTAAAGGGCCCCACGACAGGGCAAATAGCAATCAGCCCCAGCATTTT.

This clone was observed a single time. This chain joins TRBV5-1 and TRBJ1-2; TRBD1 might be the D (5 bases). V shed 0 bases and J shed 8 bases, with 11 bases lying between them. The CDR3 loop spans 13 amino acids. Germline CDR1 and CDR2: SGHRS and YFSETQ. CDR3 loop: CASSLDGTLGYTF. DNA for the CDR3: TGCGCCAGCAGCTTGGACGGGACGTTGGGCTACACCTTC.

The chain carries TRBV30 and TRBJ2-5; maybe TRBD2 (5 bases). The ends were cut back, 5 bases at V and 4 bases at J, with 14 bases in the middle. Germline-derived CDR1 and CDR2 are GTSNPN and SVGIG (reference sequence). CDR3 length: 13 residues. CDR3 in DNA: TGTGCCTGGGCCCGGGAACTTTCAGAGACCCAGTACTTC. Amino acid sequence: CAWARELSETQYF.

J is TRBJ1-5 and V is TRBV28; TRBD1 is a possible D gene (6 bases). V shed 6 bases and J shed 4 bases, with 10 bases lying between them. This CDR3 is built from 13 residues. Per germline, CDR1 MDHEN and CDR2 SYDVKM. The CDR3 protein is CASRKTGNQPQHF. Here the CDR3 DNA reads TGTGCCAGCAGAAAAACAGGGAATCAGCCCCAGCATTTT.

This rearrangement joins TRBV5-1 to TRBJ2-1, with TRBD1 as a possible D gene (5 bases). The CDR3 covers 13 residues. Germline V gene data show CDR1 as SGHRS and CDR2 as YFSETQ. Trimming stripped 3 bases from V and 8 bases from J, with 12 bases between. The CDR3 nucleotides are TGCGCCAGCAGCTGGGGCTATTACGATGAGCAGTTCTTC. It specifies CASSWGYYDEQFF. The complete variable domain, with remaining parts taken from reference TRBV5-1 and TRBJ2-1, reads KAGVTQTPRYLIKTRGQQVTLSCSPISGHRSVSWYQQTPGQGLQFLFEYFSETQRNKGNFPGRFSGRQFSNSRSEMNVSTLELGDSALYLCASSWGYYDEQFFGPGTRLTVL.

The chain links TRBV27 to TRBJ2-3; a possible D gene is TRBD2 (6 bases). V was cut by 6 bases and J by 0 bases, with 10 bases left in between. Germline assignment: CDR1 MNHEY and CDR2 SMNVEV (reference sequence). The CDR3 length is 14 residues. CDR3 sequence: CASSLADSTDTQYF. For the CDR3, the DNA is TGTGCCAGCAGCTTAGCGGATAGCACAGATACGCAGTATTTT.